The 22 T cell receptor beta chains presented below share a single source sample, sequenced in a study of blood T cell repertoires in COVID-19. Using immunoSEQ multiplex PCR, the repertoire was profiled, and TCRdb retains in-frame clones only, with some absent. The sample lists 55,000 to 65,000 clones; approximately 78% were seen once. Sequencing was carried out using peripheral blood. The receptors here all came from a human donor in a cohort sampled during active COVID-19.

J is TRBJ1-1 and V is TRBV10-2; tentatively, D is TRBD1 (5 bases). Germline CDR1 and CDR2: WSHSY and SAAADI. Trimming removed 0 bases from V and 0 bases from J, with 11 bases in between. CDR3 length: 16 residues. DNA for the CDR3: TGCGCCAGCAGTGAGTCTCCGAAGGGGATGAACACTGAAGCTTTCTTT. Amino acids: CASSESPKGMNTEAFF.

V is TRBV11-2 and J is TRBJ2-6; D perhaps matches TRBD2 (6 bases). The CDR3 runs 16 residues. CDR1 and CDR2 from the germline V gene are SGHAT and FQNNGV. V was pared by 4 bases and J by 2 bases, with 12 bases between. CDR3 loop: CASSSLRLAGANVLTF. The DNA of the CDR3 is TGTGCCAGCAGCTCACTAAGACTAGCTGGGGCCAACGTCCTGACTTTC. Together with reference TRBV11-2 and TRBJ2-6, the CDR3 gives the full variable domain: EAGVAQSPRYKIIEKRQSVAFWCNPISGHATLYWYQQILGQGPKLLIQFQNNGVVDDSQLPKDRFSAERLKGVDSTLKIQPAKLEDSAVYLCASSSLRLAGANVLTFGAGSRLTVL.

The chain joins TRBV3-1 (or the pseudogene TRBV3-2) to TRBJ2-5; 15 nucleotides match TRBD2. Germline CDR1 reads LGHDT; CDR2 reads YNNKEL (reference sequence). With V trimmed by 5 bases and J by 2 bases, 3 bases remained unmatched. This CDR3 is built from 16 residues. The CDR3 sequence is CASSVGLAGGQETQYF. CDR3 nucleotide sequence: TGTGCCAGCAGCGTCGGACTAGCGGGGGGGCAAGAGACCCAGTACTTC.

This chain links TRBV6-6 with TRBJ2-5, with 7 bases fitting TRBD1. There are 15 residues in the CDR3. V shed 1 base, J shed 2 bases, and the junction held 4 bases outside the gene matches. The germline gives CDR1 MNHNY, CDR2 SVGAGI (reference sequence). CDR3 nucleotides: TGTGCCAGCAGTTACTTCACAGGGGTTCAAGAGACCCAGTACTTC. Its translation is CASSYFTGVQETQYF.

The V gene is TRBV7-9, the J gene TRBJ2-1; D might be TRBD2 (6 bases). The CDR3 has 14 amino acids. Between the trimmed V and J ends, which lost 0 bases and 5 bases, there was a span of 8 bases. CDR1 SEHNR and CDR2 FQNEAQ come from the germline V gene (reference sequence). The CDR3 region is CASSLAAGNNEQFF. CDR3 DNA: TGTGCCAGCAGCTTAGCAGCGGGCAACAATGAGCAGTTCTTC.

The chain combines TRBV3-1 (or the pseudogene TRBV3-2) with TRBJ2-3; tentative D call: TRBD1 (5 bases). Trimming removed 0 bases at V and 0 bases at J, with 10 bases between. Germline CDR1 is LGHDT and CDR2 is YNNKEL (reference sequence). The CDR3 totals 16 residues. CDR3 in amino acids: CASSQDTGASTDTQYF. In DNA form, the CDR3 reads TGTGCCAGCAGCCAAGATACAGGAGCTAGCACAGATACGCAGTATTTT.

The rearrangement joins TRBV6-5 to TRBJ2-5, with TRBD1 identical over 9 bases. V lost 8 bases and J lost 5; bases outside the gene matches: 12. This CDR3 is 15 amino acids long. Germline loops: CDR1 MNHEY, CDR2 SVGAGI. CDR3 DNA sequence: TGTGCCAGCTGGAAACGGACAGGGGCGGAGGAGACCCAGTACTTC. Translation gives CASWKRTGAEETQYF.

V and J are TRBV30 and TRBJ1-3; no firm D call. Trimming cost V 3 bases and J 4 bases, with 13 bases left between them. The CDR3 is 14 amino acids. Per germline, CDR1 GTSNPN and CDR2 SVGIG (reference sequence). The CDR3 DNA is TGTGCCTGGAGCCGGGGAGGGTCCGGAAACACCATATATTTT. Its protein product is CAWSRGGSGNTIYF.

The rearrangement joins TRBV2 to TRBJ2-1; D unclear. Trimming pared 7 bases from V and 7 bases from J, leaving 17 bases between. The CDR3 contains 14 residues. Germline V gene lookup returns CDR1 SNHLY and CDR2 FYNNEI. As DNA, the CDR3 is TGTGCCAGCACAGAGGTTTCGGCGGCGAATGAGCAGTTCTTC. Translating it yields CASTEVSAANEQFF.

J is TRBJ2-1 and V is TRBV5-1, with TRBD2 matching over 13 bases. This CDR3 spans 18 amino acids. The V and J ends lost 0 bases and 0 bases, in that order; junction bases with no gene match: 3. Germline CDR1 is SGHRS and CDR2 is YFSETQ. The CDR3 sequence: CASSLETSGGSSYNEQFF. The CDR3, as DNA: TGCGCCAGCAGCTTGGAGACTAGCGGGGGGAGCTCCTACAATGAGCAGTTCTTC. Based on the CDR3 plus reference TRBV5-1 and TRBJ2-1, the full variable domain is KAGVTQTPRYLIKTRGQQVTLSCSPISGHRSVSWYQQTPGQGLQFLFEYFSETQRNKGNFPGRFSGRQFSNSRSEMNVSTLELGDSALYLCASSLETSGGSSYNEQFFGPGTRLTVL.

The gene calls are TRBV5-6 and TRBJ1-1, with 7 bases fitting TRBD1. Per germline, CDR1 SGHDT and CDR2 YYEEEE. The CDR3 covers 13 residues. V was pared by 3 bases and J by 4 bases, with 3 bases of the junction left unmatched. The CDR3 here is CASSWDRSTEAFF. CDR3 nucleotide sequence: TGTGCCAGCAGCTGGGACAGATCCACTGAAGCTTTCTTT.

The chain uses TRBV28 and TRBJ1-2, with 9 bases lining up with TRBD1. Germline V gene sequence: CDR1 MDHEN, CDR2 SYDVKM. With V trimmed by 6 bases and J by 8 bases, 7 bases remained unmatched. This CDR3 is built from 13 residues. CDR3 region: CASSRGTGKGYTF. As DNA, the CDR3 is TGTGCCAGCAGCCGGGGGACAGGGAAAGGCTACACCTTC.

This clone occurred a few times. The genes are TRBV11-2 and TRBJ2-1; maybe TRBD1 (6 bases). Germline assignment: CDR1 SGHAT and CDR2 FQNNGV. This CDR3 is 12 amino acids long. Trimming cost V 5 bases and J 14 bases, with 16 bases left between them. CDR3: CASSPGWTEKFF. The CDR3 nucleotides are TGTGCCAGCAGCCCCGGATGGACAGAGAAGTTCTTC.

This clone has a handful of counts. V is TRBV28 and J is TRBJ1-2; D might be TRBD1 (5 bases). This CDR3 is built from 13 residues. Between the trimmed V and J ends, which lost 7 bases and 2 bases, there was a span of 11 bases. Per germline, CDR1 MDHEN and CDR2 SYDVKM. CDR3 region: CASTPGNNYGYTF. The CDR3 DNA follows: TGTGCCAGCACCCCAGGGAACAACTATGGCTACACCTTC.

The gene calls are TRBV12-3 or TRBV12-4 and TRBJ1-2, with TRBD1 matching over 8 bases. This CDR3 comprises 13 residues. The trim removed 1 base at V and 10 bases at J, leaving 5 bases unmatched. CDR3 sequence reads: CASSLGTGSIYTF. The CDR3 DNA is TGTGCCAGCAGTTTAGGGACAGGGAGCATCTACACCTTC.

This chain uses TRBV6-5 with TRBJ2-5; TRBD2 matches 11 bases. The CDR3 has 15 amino acids. Germline CDR1 MNHEY, CDR2 SVGAGI. The junction had 9 bases not matched to a gene; V was cut back by 5 bases and J by 7 bases. The CDR3 nucleotides read TGTGCCAGCAGTCCCCCCGGGACTAGCGGTGGGACCCAGTACTTC. As protein: CASSPPGTSGGTQYF.

This clone was observed a few times. The chain couples TRBV2 to TRBJ1-4; no firm D call. This CDR3 is 14 amino acids long. V was shortened by 1 base and J by 8 bases, with 11 bases between the two germline ends. In germline, CDR1 is SNHLY, CDR2 FYNNEI. The CDR3 is CASSEVETGEKLFF. Here the CDR3 DNA reads TGTGCCAGCAGTGAAGTCGAGACGGGGGAAAAACTGTTTTTT.

The chain uses TRBV20-1 and TRBJ2-1; D ambiguous. V lost 4 bases, J lost 8 bases, and 9 bases lay in between. In germline, CDR1 is DFQATT, CDR2 SNEGSKA (reference sequence). The CDR3 contains 11 residues. CDR3 in amino acids: CSATRLDEQFF. In DNA, the CDR3 is TGCAGTGCTACCCGGTTGGATGAGCAGTTCTTC.

V is TRBV3-1 (or the pseudogene TRBV3-2) and J is TRBJ2-7; 7 bases are shared with TRBD1. CDR3 length: 12 residues. The germline gives CDR1 LGHDT, CDR2 YNNKEL (reference sequence). The CDR3 spells CATQTGSGEQYV. Here the CDR3 DNA reads TGTGCTACCCAGACAGGGTCTGGCGAGCAGTACGTC.

This clone was found once. This chain uses TRBV7-6 with TRBJ1-3; 10 nucleotides agree with TRBD1. The CDR3 is 15 amino acids. Germline V gives CDR1 SGHVS, CDR2 FNYEAQ. With V trimmed by 3 bases and J by 3 bases, 2 bases remained unmatched. Here the CDR3 DNA reads TGTGCCAGCAGCTTGACAGGGGGCTTTGGAAACACCATATATTTT. Protein sequence: CASSLTGGFGNTIYF.

This clone appeared a few times. The chain is built from TRBV9 and TRBJ2-1; tentatively, D is TRBD2 (5 bases). This CDR3 is 15 amino acids long. The germline V gene has CDR1 SGDLS and CDR2 YYNGEE. The ends were cut back, 0 bases at V and 9 bases at J, with 16 bases in the middle. The CDR3 sequence: CASSVATRLDFEQFF. The CDR3 nucleotides read TGTGCCAGCAGCGTAGCTACGCGGCTGGACTTTGAGCAGTTCTTC.

The chain links TRBV6-6 to TRBJ1-1; the D gene is possibly TRBD1 (6 bases). Trimming pared 5 bases from V and 0 bases from J, leaving 10 bases between. The germline V gene encodes CDR1 MNHNY and CDR2 SVGAGI (reference sequence). The CDR3 runs 14 residues. The CDR3 here is CASSDTGMNTEAFF. In DNA form, the CDR3 reads TGTGCCAGCAGTGACACAGGGATGAACACTGAAGCTTTCTTT.